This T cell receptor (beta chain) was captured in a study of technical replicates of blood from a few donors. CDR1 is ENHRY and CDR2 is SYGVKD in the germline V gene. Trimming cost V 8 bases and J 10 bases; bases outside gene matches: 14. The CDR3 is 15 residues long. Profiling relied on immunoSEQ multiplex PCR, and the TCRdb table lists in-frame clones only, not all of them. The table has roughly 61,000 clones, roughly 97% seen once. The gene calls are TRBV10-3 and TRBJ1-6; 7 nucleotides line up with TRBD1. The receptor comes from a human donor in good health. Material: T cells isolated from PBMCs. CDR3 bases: TGTGCCATCTCCTTGACAGGGAAGGGGCGGTCACCCCTCCACTTT. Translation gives CAISLTGKGRSPLHF.